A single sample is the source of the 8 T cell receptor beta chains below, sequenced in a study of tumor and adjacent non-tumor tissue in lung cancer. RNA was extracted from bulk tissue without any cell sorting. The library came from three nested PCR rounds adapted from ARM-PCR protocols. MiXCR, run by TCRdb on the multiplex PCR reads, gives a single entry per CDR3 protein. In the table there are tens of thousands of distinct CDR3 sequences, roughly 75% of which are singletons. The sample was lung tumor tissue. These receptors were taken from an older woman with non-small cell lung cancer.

Here the CDR3 DNA reads TGTGCCAGTATGGACAGGGAGGACAATGAAGCTTTCTTT. It codes for CASMDREDNEAFF. The rearrangement uses TRBV19 and TRBJ1-1, with TRBD1 identical over 8 bases. Germline V gives CDR1 LNHDA, CDR2 SQIVND (reference sequence). Germline trimming cut 7 bases from V and 7 bases from J; bases unmatched to any gene: 8. This CDR3 is 13 amino acids long.

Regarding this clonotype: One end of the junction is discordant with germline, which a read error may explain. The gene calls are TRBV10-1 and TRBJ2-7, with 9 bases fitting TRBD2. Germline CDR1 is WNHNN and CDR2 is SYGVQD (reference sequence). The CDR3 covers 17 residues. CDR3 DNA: TGCGCCAACCTGACTAGCGGAGGCCCGGGGGAATCCTACGAGCATTACTTC. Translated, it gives CANLTSGGPGESYEHYF.

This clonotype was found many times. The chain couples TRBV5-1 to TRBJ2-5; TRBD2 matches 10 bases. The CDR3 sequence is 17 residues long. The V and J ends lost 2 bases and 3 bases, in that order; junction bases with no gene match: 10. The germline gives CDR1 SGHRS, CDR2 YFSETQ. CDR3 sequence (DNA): TGCGCCAGCAGCTTTCGATCCGCTAGCGGGAGAGAAGAGACCCAGTACTTC. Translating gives CASSFRSASGREETQYF.

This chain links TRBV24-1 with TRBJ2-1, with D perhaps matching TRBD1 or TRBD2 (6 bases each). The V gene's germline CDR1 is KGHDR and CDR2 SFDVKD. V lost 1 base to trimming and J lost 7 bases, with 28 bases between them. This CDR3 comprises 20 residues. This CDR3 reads CATSDLGGSRCSGRPNEQFF. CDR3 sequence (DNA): TGTGCCACCAGTGATTTAGGGGGTAGCCGCTGTAGTGGGAGGCCTAATGAGCAGTTCTTC.

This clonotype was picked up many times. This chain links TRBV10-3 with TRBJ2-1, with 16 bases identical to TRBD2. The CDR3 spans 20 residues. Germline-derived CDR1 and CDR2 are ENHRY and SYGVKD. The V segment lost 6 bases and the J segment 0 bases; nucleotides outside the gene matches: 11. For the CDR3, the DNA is TGTGCCATCAGATCTGAACCGGGACTAGCGGGGGGGAGCTCCTACAATGAGCAGTTCTTC. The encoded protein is CAIRSEPGLAGGSSYNEQFF.

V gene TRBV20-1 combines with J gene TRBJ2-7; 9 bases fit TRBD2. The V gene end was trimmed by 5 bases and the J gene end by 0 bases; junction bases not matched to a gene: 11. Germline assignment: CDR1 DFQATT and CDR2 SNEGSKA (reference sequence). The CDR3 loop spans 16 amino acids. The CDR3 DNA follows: TGCAGTGCTCGGTCCAGGACTAGCGTTAACTCCTACGAGCAGTACTTC. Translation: CSARSRTSVNSYEQYF.

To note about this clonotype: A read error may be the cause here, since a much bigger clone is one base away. CDR3 region: CASSFHTGVGGYTF. CDR3 bases: TGTGCCAGCAGTTTCCATACAGGGGTGGGTGGCTACACCTTC. V usage is TRBV28 and J usage is TRBJ1-2, with 7 bases lining up with TRBD1. Trimming cost V 3 bases and J 7 bases; bases outside gene matches: 8. The CDR3 extends over 14 amino acids. CDR1 MDHEN and CDR2 SYDVKM come from the germline V gene.

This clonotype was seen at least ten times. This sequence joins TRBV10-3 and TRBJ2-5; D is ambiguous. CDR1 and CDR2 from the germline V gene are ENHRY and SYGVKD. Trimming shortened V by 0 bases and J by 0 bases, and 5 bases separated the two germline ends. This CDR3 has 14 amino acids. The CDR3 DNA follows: TGTGCCATCAGTGAGTCTTACAACCAAGAGACCCAGTACTTC. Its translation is CAISESYNQETQYF.